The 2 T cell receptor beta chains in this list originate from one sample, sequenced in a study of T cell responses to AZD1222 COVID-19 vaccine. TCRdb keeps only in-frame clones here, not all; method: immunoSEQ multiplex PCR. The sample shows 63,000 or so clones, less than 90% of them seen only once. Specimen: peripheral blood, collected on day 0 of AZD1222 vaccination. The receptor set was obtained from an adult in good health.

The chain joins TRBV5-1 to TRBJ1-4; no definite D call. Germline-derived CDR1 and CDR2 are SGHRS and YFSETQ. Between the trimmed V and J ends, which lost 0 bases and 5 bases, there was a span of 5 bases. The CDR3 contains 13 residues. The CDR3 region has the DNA TGCGCCAGCAGCTTGGCCAGGAATGAAAAACTGTTTTTT. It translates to CASSLARNEKLFF.

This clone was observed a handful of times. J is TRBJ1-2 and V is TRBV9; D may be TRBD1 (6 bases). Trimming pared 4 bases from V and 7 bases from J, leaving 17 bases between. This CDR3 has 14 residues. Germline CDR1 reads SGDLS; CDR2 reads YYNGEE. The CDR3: CASSPRTVSRGYTF. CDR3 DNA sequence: TGTGCCAGCAGCCCAAGGACAGTTTCTCGTGGCTACACCTTC.